A selection of T cell receptor beta chains follows, all from one sample in a study of cytomegalovirus exposure and HLA in healthy donors. The repertoire was sequenced with immunoSEQ multiplex PCR; TCRdb's copy has only in-frame clones and lacks some. Among over 200,000 clones listed, about 79% were seen once. Sequencing used PBMCs. These receptors originate from a male donor in good health and CMV-seronegative. Both conserved end residues are part of each CDR3. D genes are given only for firm matches. Clone sizes are given selectively: once, few, many, or a class where the clone is expanded.

NA,few,TRBJ1-3,TRBV18,TGTGCCAGCTCAACGCAAGTCCGGGGCTCTGGAAACACCATATATTTT,CASSTQVRGSGNTIYF
TRBD1,NA,TRBJ1-1,TRBV28,TGTGCCAGCAGTCCGTCGACCGACAGGGGGGGAGCTTTCTTT,CASSPSTDRGGAFF
NA,NA,TRBJ2-5,TRBV28,TGTGCCAGCAGTTTTAGACTTGCTGGGGAGACCCAGTACTTC,CASSFRLAGETQYF
NA,few,TRBJ2-1,TRBV9,TGTGCCAGCAGCGCCTCAAGATCGGACTCCAGCTCCTACAATGAGCAGTTCTTC,CASSASRSDSSSYNEQFF
TRBD1,NA,TRBJ1-1,TRBV28,TGTGCCAGCAGTTTAGGGGGACAGGGGGCCACTGAAGCTTTCTTT,CASSLGGQGATEAFF
NA,NA,TRBJ1-5,TRBV28,TGTGCCAGCACCACGGACTGGGTCAATCAGCCCCAGCATTTT,CASTTDWVNQPQHF
NA,NA,TRBJ2-7,TRBV6-1,TGTGCCAGCAGTGCCACAGGCTCCTACGAGCAGTACTTC,CASSATGSYEQYF
NA,NA,TRBJ1-1,TRBV15,TGTGCCACCAGCAGAGTGAAGGAGACAGCGAACACTGAAGCTTTCTTT,CATSRVKETANTEAFF
TRBD2,NA,TRBJ2-7,TRBV19,TGTGCCAGTAGTAGCGGCGGGAGCACCTACGAGCAGTACTTC,CASSSGGSTYEQYF
TRBD2,NA,TRBJ2-1,TRBV9,TGTGCCAGCAGCGCCTTAGCGGGTTATTCCTACAATGAGCAGTTCTTC,CASSALAGYSYNEQFF
TRBD2,few,TRBJ2-2,TRBV4-3,TGCGCCAGCAGCCCCTTGGGAGGGTTGGGCACCGGGGAGCTGTTTTTT,CASSPLGGLGTGELFF
NA,NA,TRBJ1-2,TRBV29-1,TGCAGCGGCCACAGGGATGTGGACTATGGCTACACCTTC,CSGHRDVDYGYTF
NA,NA,TRBJ1-2,TRBV6-5,TGTGCCAGCAGTTCCCTAAGCGGCGCCTATGGCTACACCTTC,CASSSLSGAYGYTF
NA,NA,TRBJ1-1,TRBV7-3,TGTGCCAGCAGCCCCGGACAAGGGAGGGCTTTCTTT,CASSPGQGRAFF
TRBD1,NA,TRBJ2-7,TRBV29-1,TGCAGCGTTGAGGGGACAGGAGCCTACGAGCAGTACTTC,CSVEGTGAYEQYF
TRBD1,NA,TRBJ1-5,TRBV7-2,TGTGCCAGCAGCTTAGGACAGGGCCAGCCCCAGCATTTT,CASSLGQGQPQHF
NA,NA,TRBJ2-3,TRBV7-6,TGTGCCAGCAGCCTCACTAACACAGATACGCAGTATTTT,CASSLTNTDTQYF
TRBD2,NA,TRBJ2-3,TRBV11-2,TGTGCCAGCAGCTTAAGGGGTCTAGCGGGAGTGACAGATACGCAGTATTTT,CASSLRGLAGVTDTQYF
TRBD1,few,TRBJ2-5,TRBV7-7,TGTGCTAGCAGCCAACGGACAGGAGAGACCCAGTACTTC,CASSQRTGETQYF
TRBD1,NA,TRBJ1-2,TRBV28,TGTGCCAGCAGCCCAGGGGGCGCAAACTATGGCTACACCTTC,CASSPGGANYGYTF
NA,NA,TRBJ2-5,TRBV15,TGTGCCACCCGCAGGGGCCCCCAAGAGACCCAGTACTTC,CATRRGPQETQYF
NA,NA,TRBJ2-7,TRBV29-1,TGCAGCGTTGGCTCGACAGGCCTCTCCTACGAGCAGTACTTC,CSVGSTGLSYEQYF
TRBD1,once,TRBJ1-2,TRBV9,TGTGCCAGCAGCACTATGCGGGACAGGGGGTCGCGAGGCTACACCTTC,CASSTMRDRGSRGYTF
TRBD2,NA,TRBJ2-7,TRBV6-1,TGTGCCGGAGCCGGGACTAGCGACTCCTACGAGCAGTACTTC,CAGAGTSDSYEQYF
TRBD2,few,TRBJ2-6,TRBV5-1,TGCGCCAGCAGCCCGGCGGGGGGGACCGGGGCCAACGTCCTGACTTTC,CASSPAGGTGANVLTF
NA,few,TRBJ2-1,TRBV9,TGTGCCAGCAGCGTAGGGGCGGAGCAGTTCTTC,CASSVGAEQFF
TRBD2,NA,TRBJ2-7,TRBV30,TGTGCCTGGACTAGCGGGAGGTACGAGCAGTACTTC,CAWTSGRYEQYF
TRBD2,few,TRBJ2-7,TRBV7-9,TGTGCCAGCAGTCAACTAGCGGGAGGGCTTTTCTACGAGCAGTACTTC,CASSQLAGGLFYEQYF
NA,NA,TRBJ2-3,TRBV6-6,TGTGCCAGCAGTACTAGGGCTTCTAGCACAGATACGCAGTATTTT,CASSTRASSTDTQYF
NA,NA,TRBJ1-2,TRBV13,TGTGCCAGCAGCTTCTCCTCTCGGGGCTACACCTTC,CASSFSSRGYTF
NA,NA,TRBJ1-2,TRBV9,TGTGCCAGCAGCCCAGACGGGGGGCCAACCTATGGCTACACCTTC,CASSPDGGPTYGYTF
TRBD1,NA,TRBJ2-6,TRBV5-4,TGTGCCAGCAGCATAGGGACAGGGGGTTTTCGCTCTGGGGCCAACGTCCTGACTTTC,CASSIGTGGFRSGANVLTF
TRBD1,NA,TRBJ1-2,TRBV19,TGTGCCACCCCTTCCGAGGACAGGGGTCCCCTGTCATACTATGGCTACACCTTC,CATPSEDRGPLSYYGYTF
TRBD1,NA,TRBJ2-3,TRBV18,TGTGCCAGCTCACCACCGGGACAGGGTAGTACAGATACGCAGTATTTT,CASSPPGQGSTDTQYF
NA,NA,TRBJ1-5,TRBV19,TGTGCCACTAAGACCCGGGACAACAATCAGCCCCAGCATTTT,CATKTRDNNQPQHF
NA,NA,TRBJ1-1,TRBV10-3,TGTGCCATCCGAAGGGGGGGCGACGGCACTGAAGCTTTCTTT,CAIRRGGDGTEAFF
NA,NA,TRBJ1-1,TRBV4-1,TGCGCCAGCAGCGCCGGGGTTAACACTGAAGCTTTCTTT,CASSAGVNTEAFF
TRBD2,NA,TRBJ2-1,TRBV5-1,TGCGCCAGCAACGACCCCCAACTAGCGGGCATACCCCTTGAGCAGTTCTTC,CASNDPQLAGIPLEQFF
NA,NA,TRBJ1-2,TRBV18,TGTGCCAGCTCACCACGATCCAGTCTCTTTAACTATGGCTACACCTTC,CASSPRSSLFNYGYTF
NA,NA,TRBJ1-1,TRBV30,TGTGCCTGGAGTGTACAACAGCCGAACACTGAAGCTTTCTTT,CAWSVQQPNTEAFF
NA,NA,TRBJ2-5,TRBV7-2,TGTGCCAGCAGCTTAGTGGCGGCGTCGGAGACCCAGTACTTC,CASSLVAASETQYF
TRBD1,NA,TRBJ2-7,TRBV28,TGTGCCAGCAGTAGGACAGGCGCGGGCGAGCAGTACTTC,CASSRTGAGEQYF
NA,NA,TRBJ2-7,TRBV5-1,TGCGCCAGCAGCTTGCCCTCTCTCGAGCAGTACTTC,CASSLPSLEQYF
TRBD2,NA,TRBJ2-7,TRBV7-8,TGTGCCAGCAGCTCAGGACTAGCGGACTACGAGCAGTACTTC,CASSSGLADYEQYF
NA,NA,TRBJ1-1,TRBV27,TGTGCCAGCAGTGTGGGGACACTTAACACTGAAGCTTTCTTT,CASSVGTLNTEAFF